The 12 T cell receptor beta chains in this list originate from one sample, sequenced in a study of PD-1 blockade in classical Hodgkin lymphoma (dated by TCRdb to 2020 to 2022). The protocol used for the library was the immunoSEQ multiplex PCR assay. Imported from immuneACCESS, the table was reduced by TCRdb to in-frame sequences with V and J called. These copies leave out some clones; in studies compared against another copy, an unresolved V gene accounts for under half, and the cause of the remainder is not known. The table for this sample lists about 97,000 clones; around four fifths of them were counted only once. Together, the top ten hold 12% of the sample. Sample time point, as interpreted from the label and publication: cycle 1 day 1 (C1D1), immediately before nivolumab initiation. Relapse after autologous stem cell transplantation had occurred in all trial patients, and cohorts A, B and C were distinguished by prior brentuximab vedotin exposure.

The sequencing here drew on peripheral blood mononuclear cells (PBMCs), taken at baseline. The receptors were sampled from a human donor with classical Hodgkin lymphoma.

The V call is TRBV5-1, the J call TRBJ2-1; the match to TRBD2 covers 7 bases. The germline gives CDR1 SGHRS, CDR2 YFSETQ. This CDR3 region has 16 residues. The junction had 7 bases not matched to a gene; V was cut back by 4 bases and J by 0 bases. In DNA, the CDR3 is TGCGCCAGCAGCCTGGGCGGCGGGAGCTCCTACAATGAGCAGTTCTTC. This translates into CASSLGGGSSYNEQFF.

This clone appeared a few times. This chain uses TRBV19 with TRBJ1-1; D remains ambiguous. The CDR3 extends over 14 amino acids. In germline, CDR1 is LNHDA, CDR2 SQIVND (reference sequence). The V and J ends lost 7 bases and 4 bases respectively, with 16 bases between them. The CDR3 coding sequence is TGTGCCAGTATTCGATCGGGGTCTAGCACTGAAGCTTTCTTT. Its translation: CASIRSGSSTEAFF.

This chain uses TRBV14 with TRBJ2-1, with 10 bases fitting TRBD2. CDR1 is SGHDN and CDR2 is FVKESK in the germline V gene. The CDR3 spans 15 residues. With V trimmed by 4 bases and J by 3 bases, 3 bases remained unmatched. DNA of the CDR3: TGTGCCAGCAGCCGAGCGGGAGGGGTCTACAATGAGCAGTTCTTC. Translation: CASSRAGGVYNEQFF.

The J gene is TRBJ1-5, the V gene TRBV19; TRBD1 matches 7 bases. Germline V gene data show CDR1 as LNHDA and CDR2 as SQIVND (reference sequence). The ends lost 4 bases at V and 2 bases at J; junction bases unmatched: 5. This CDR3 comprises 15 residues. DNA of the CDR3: TGTGCCAGTAGTAAAGGAGGGGGCGGCAATCAGCCCCAGCATTTT. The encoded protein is CASSKGGGGNQPQHF.

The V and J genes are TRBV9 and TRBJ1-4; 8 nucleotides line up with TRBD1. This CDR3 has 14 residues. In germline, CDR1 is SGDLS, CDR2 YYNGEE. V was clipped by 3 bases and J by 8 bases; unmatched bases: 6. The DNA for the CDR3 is TGTGCCAGCAGCGAAGGACAGGGAAGGGAAAAACTGTTTTTT. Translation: CASSEGQGREKLFF.

The CDR3 protein is CVRSPIAGSCRTGNTIYF. CDR3 nucleotide sequence: TGTGTCAGAAGCCCCATAGCGGGGTCTTGTCGGACTGGAAACACCATATATTTT. This chain joins TRBV7-5 and TRBJ1-3. TRBV7-5 corresponds to a pseudogene. This CDR3 is built from 18 residues.

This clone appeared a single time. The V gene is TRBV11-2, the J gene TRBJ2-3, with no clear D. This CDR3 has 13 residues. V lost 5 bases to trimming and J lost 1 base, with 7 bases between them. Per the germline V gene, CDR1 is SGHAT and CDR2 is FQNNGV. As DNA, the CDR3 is TGTGCCAGCAGCCGCCGGGGCACAGATACGCAGTATTTT. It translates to CASSRRGTDTQYF.

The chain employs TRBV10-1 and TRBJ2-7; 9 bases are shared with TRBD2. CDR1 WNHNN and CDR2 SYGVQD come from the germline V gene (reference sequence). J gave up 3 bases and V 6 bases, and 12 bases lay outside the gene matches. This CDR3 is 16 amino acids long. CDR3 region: CASSRAGLAGRYEQYF. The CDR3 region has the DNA TGCGCCAGCAGCCGAGCCGGCCTAGCGGGACGCTACGAGCAGTACTTC.

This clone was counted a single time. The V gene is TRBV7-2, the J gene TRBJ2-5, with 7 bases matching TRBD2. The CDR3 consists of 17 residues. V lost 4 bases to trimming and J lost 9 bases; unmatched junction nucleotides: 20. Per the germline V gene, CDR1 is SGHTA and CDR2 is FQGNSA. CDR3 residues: CASSSVGRGGTERPQYF. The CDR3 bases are TGTGCCAGCAGCTCCGTGGGGCGGGGAGGGACTGAGAGACCCCAGTACTTC.

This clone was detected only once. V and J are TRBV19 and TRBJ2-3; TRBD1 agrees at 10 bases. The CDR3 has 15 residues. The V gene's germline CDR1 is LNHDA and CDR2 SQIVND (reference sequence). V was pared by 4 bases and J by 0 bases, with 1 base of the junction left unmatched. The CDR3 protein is CASSRGQGSTDTQYF. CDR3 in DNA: TGTGCCAGTAGTAGGGGACAGGGGAGCACAGATACGCAGTATTTT.

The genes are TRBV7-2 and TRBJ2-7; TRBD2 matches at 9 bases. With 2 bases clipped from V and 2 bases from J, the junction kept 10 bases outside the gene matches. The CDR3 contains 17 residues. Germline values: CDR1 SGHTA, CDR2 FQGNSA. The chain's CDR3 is CASSLLVAGVGAYEQYF. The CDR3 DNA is TGTGCCAGCAGCTTACTGGTAGCGGGAGTGGGGGCCTACGAGCAGTACTTC.

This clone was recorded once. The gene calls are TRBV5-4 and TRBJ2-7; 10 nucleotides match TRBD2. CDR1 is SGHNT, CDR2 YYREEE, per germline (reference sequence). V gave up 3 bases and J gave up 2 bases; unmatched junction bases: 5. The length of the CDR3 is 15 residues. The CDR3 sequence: CASSSRTSGPYEQYF. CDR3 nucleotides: TGTGCCAGCAGCTCCCGGACTAGCGGCCCCTACGAGCAGTACTTC.